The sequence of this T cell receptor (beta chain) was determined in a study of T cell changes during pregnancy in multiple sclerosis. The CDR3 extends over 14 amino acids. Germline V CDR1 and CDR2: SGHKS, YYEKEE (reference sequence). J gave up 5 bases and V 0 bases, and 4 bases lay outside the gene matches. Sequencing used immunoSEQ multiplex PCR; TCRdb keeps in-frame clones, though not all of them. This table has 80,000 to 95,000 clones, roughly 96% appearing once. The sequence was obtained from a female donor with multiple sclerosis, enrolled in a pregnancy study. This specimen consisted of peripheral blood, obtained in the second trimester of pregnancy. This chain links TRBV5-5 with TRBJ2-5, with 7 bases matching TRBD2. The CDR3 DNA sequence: TGTGCCAGCAGCTTGGAAGTCGGGAGGGAGACCCAGTACTTC. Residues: CASSLEVGRETQYF.